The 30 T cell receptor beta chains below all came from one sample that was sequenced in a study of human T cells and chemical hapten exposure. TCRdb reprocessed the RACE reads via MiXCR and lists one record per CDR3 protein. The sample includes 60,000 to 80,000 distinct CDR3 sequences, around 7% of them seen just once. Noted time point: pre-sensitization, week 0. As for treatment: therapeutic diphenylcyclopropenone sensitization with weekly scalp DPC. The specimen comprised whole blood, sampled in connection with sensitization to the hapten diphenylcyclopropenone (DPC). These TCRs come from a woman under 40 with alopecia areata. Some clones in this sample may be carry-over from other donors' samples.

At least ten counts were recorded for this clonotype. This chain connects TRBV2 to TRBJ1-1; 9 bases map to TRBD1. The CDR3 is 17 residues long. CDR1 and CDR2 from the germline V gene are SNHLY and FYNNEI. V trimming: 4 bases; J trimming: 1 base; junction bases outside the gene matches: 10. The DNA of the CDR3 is TGTGCCAGCAGTGGTCTTCTCGGGACAGGGCCGAACACTGAAGCTTTCTTT. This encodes CASSGLLGTGPNTEAFF.

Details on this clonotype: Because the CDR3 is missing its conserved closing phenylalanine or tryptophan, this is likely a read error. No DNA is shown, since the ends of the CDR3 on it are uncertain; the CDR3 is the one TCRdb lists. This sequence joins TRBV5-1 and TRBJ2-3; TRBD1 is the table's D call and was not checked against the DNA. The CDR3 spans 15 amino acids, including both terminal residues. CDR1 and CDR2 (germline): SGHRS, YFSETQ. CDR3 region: CARRQGKGLKDKQDV.

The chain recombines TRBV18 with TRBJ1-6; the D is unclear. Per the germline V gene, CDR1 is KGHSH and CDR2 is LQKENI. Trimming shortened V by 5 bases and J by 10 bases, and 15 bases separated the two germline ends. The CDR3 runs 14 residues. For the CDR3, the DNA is TGTGCCAGCTCAAGTGGCAGCCCGGGGTCACCCCTCCACTTT. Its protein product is CASSSGSPGSPLHF.

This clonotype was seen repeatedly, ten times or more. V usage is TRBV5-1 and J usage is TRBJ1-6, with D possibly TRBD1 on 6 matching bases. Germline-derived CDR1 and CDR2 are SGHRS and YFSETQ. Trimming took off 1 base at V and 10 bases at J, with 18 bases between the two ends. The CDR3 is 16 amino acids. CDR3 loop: CASSLWGTSGDSPLHF. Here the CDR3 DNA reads TGCGCCAGCAGCTTGTGGGGGACATCGGGGGACTCACCCCTCCACTTT.

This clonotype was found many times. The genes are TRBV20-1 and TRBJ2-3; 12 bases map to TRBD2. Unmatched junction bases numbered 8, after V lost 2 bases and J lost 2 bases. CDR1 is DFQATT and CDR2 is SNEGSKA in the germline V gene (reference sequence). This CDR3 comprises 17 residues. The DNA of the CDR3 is TGCAGTGCTAGAACCCCTCTAGCGGGGGGGCCCACAGATACGCAGTATTTT. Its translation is CSARTPLAGGPTDTQYF.

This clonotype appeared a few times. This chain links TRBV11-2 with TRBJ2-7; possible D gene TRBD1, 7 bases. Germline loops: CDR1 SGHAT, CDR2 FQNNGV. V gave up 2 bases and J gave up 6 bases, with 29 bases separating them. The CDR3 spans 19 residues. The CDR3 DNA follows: TGTGCCAGCAGCTTATTCCCAACAGGGGACTCCTTTGCAGTTGTCGAGCAGTACTTC. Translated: CASSLFPTGDSFAVVEQYF.

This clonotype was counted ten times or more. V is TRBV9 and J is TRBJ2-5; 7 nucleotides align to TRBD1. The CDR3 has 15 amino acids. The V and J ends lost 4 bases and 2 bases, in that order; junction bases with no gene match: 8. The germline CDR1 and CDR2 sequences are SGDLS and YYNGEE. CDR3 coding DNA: TGTGCCAGCAGCCCCACAGGGACAGTACAAGAGACCCAGTACTTC. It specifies CASSPTGTVQETQYF.

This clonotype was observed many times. CDR3 residues: CAITDPRANYGYTF. The CDR3 DNA reads as TGTGCCATCACCGACCCCCGGGCTAACTATGGCTACACCTTC. The rearrangement joins TRBV10-3 to TRBJ1-2; D is uncertain. Per the germline V gene, CDR1 is ENHRY and CDR2 is SYGVKD. The V gene lost 7 bases and the J gene lost 0 bases, with 12 bases spanning the gap. The CDR3 sequence is 14 residues long.

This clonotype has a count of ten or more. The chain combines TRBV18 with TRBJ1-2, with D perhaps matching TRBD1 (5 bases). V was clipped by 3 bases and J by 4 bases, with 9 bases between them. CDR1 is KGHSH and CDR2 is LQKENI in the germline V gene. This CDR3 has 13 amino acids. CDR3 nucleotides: TGTGCCAGCTCACCCGACAGTGGCTATGGCTACACCTTC. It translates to CASSPDSGYGYTF.

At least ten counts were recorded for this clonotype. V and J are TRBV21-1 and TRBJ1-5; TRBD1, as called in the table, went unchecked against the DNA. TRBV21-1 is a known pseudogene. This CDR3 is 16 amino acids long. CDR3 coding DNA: TGTGCCAGCAACGAAAAAGGGGGGATGAGGAATCAGCCCCAGCATTTT. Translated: CASNEKGGMRNQPQHF.

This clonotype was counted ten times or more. The CDR3 sequence is CASSVSTYTEAFF. The CDR3 DNA sequence: TGTGCCAGCAGTGTCTCCACCTACACTGAAGCTTTCTTT. V usage is TRBV2 and J usage is TRBJ1-1, with no clear D. With 4 bases removed from V and 3 bases from J, the gap between germline ends came to 9 bases. The CDR3 contains 13 residues. Per the germline V gene, CDR1 is SNHLY and CDR2 is FYNNEI.

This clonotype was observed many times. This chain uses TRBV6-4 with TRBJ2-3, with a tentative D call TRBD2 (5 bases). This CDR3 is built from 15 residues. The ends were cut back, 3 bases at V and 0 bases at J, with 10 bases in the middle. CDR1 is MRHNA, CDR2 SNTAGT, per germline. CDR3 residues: CASSDGGVSTDTQYF. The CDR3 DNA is TGTGCCAGCAGTGATGGAGGCGTTAGCACAGATACGCAGTATTTT.

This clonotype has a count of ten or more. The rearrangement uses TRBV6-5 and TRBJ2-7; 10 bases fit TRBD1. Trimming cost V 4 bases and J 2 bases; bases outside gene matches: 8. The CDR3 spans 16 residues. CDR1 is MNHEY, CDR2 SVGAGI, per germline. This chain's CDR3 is CASSSPADRGAYEQYF. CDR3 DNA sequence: TGTGCCAGCAGTTCCCCAGCGGACAGGGGGGCCTACGAGCAGTACTTC.

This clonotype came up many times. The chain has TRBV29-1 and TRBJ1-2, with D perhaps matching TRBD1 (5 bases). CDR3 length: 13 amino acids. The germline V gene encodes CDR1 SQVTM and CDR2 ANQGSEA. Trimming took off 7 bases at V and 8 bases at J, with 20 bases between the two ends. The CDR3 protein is CSDYKGLPQGYTF. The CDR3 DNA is TGCAGCGATTACAAGGGGCTCCCTCAAGGCTACACCTTC.

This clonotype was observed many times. In DNA, the CDR3 is TGTGCCAGCAGCTTAGACACGGGAGGTTTGCTGTTTTTT. Its protein product is CASSLDTGGLLFF. The V and J genes are TRBV7-9 and TRBJ2-2; 7 positions agree with TRBD2. Germline trimming cut 1 base from V and 13 bases from J; bases unmatched to any gene: 6. The CDR3 sequence is 13 residues long. Germline CDR1 and CDR2: SEHNR and FQNEAQ (reference sequence). The variable domain in full, with the rest retrieved from reference TRBV7-9 and TRBJ2-2, is DTGVSQNPRHKITKRGQNVTFRCDPISEHNRLYWYRQTLGQGPEFLTYFQNEAQLEKSRLLSDRFSAERPKGSFSTLEIQRTEQGDSAMYLCASSLDTGGLLFFGEGSRLTVL.

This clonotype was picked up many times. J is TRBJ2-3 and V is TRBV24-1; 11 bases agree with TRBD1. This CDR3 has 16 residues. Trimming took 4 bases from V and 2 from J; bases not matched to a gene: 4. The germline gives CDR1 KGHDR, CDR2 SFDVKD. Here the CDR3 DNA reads TGTGCCACCAGTGAGGGGACAGGGGGTATCACAGATACGCAGTATTTT. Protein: CATSEGTGGITDTQYF.

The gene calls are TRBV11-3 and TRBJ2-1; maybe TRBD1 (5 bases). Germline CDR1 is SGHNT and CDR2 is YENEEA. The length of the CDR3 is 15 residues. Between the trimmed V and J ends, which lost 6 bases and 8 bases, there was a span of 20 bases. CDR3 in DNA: TGTGCCAGCAGTAACCGAAGGGGATTATCAGATGAGCAGTTCTTC. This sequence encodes CASSNRRGLSDEQFF.

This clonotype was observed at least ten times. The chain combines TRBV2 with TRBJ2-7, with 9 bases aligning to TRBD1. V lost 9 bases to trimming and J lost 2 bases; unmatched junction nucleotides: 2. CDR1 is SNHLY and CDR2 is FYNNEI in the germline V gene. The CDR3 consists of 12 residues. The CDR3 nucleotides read TGTGCCAGTAGGACAGGGGCCTACGAGCAGTACTTC. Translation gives CASRTGAYEQYF.

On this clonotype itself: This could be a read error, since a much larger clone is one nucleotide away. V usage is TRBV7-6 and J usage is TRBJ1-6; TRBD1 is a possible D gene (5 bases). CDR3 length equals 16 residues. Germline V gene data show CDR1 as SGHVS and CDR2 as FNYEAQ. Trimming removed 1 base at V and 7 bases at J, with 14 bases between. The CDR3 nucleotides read TGTGCCAGCAGCTTAGATGCAGGGCAAAGGAATTCACCCCTCCACTTT. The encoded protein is CASSLDAGQRNSPLHF. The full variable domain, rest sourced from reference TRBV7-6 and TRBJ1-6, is GAGVSQSPRYKVTKRGQDVALRCDPISGHVSLYWYRQALGQGPEFLTYFNYEAQQDKSGLPNDRFSAERPEGSISTLTIQRTEQRDSAMYRCASSLDAGQRNSPLHFGNGTRLTVT.

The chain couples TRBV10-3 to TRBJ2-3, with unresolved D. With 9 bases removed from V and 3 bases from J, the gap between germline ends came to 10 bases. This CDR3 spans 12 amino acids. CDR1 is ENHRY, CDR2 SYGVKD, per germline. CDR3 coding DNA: TGTGCCATGGGCCAGGAGACAGATACGCAGTATTTT. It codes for CAMGQETDTQYF.

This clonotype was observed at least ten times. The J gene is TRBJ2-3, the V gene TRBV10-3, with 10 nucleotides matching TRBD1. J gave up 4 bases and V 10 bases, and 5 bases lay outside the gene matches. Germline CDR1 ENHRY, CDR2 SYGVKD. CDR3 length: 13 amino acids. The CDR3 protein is CATWDRGADTQYF. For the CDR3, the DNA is TGTGCCACCTGGGACAGGGGTGCAGATACGCAGTATTTT.

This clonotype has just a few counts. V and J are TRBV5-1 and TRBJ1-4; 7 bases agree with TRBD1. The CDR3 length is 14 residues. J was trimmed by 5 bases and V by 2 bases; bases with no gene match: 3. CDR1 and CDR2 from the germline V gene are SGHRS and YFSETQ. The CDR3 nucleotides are TGCGCCAGCAGCTTATGGGGACAGAATGAAAAACTGTTTTTT. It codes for CASSLWGQNEKLFF.

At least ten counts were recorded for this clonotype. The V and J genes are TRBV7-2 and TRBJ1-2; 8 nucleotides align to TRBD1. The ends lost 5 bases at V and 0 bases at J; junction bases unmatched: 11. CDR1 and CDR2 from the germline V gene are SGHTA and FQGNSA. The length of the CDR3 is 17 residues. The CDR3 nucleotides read TGTGCCAGCAGCCTGACAGGGGCGAGTCCTTCTAACTATGGCTACACCTTC. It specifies CASSLTGASPSNYGYTF.

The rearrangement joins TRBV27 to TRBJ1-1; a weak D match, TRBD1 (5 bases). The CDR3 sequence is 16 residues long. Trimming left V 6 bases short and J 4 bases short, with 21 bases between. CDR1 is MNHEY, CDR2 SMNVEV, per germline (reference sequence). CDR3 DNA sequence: TGTGCCAGCAGGGGGCGGGGAGCTGGGTGGGGCACTGAAGCTTTCTTT. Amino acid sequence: CASRGRGAGWGTEAFF.

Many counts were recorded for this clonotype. CDR3: CSARAGASNQPQHF. DNA of the CDR3: TGCAGTGCTAGAGCAGGGGCTAGCAATCAGCCCCAGCATTTT. The chain joins TRBV20-1 to TRBJ1-5; D may be TRBD1 (6 bases). The germline CDR1 and CDR2 sequences are DFQATT and SNEGSKA (reference sequence). The CDR3 extends over 14 amino acids. V dropped 1 base and J dropped 0 bases, with 7 bases sitting between them.

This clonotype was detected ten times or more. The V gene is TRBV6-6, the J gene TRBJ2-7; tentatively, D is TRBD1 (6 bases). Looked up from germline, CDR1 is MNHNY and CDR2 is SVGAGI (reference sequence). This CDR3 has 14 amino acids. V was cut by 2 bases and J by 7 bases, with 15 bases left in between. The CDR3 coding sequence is TGTGCCAGCAGTTACACAGGGTCGGTTGTGGAGCAGTACTTC. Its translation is CASSYTGSVVEQYF.

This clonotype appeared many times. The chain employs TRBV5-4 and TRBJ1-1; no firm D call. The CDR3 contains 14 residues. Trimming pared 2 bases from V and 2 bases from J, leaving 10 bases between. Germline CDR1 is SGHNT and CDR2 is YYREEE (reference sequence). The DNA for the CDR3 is TGTGCCAGCAGCTTAATGTCGGTCAACACTGAAGCTTTCTTT. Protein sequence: CASSLMSVNTEAFF.

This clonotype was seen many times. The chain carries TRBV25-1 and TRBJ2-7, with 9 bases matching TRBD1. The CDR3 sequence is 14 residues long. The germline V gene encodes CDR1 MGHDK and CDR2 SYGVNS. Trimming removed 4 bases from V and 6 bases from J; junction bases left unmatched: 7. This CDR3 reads CASSGRDRVLEQYF. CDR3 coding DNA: TGTGCCAGCAGTGGACGGGACAGGGTGCTCGAGCAGTACTTC.

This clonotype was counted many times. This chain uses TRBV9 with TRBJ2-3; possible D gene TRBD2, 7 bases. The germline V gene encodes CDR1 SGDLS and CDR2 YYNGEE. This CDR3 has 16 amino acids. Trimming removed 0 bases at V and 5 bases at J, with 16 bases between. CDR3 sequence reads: CASSVEAGATRDTQYF. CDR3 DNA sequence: TGTGCCAGCAGCGTAGAGGCGGGGGCGACCCGAGATACGCAGTATTTT. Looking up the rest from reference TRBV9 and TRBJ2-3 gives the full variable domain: DSGVTQTPKHLITATGQRVTLRCSPRSGDLSVYWYQQSLDQGLQFLIQYYNGEERAKGNILERFSAQQFPDLHSELNLSSLELGDSALYFCASSVEAGATRDTQYFGPGTRLTVL.

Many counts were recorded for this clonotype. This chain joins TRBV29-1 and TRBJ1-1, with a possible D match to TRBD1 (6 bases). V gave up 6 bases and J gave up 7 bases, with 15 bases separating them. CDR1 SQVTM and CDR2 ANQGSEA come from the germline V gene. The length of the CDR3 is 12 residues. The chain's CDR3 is CSVGTTGFEAFF. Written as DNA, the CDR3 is TGCAGCGTGGGTACGACAGGTTTTGAAGCTTTCTTT.